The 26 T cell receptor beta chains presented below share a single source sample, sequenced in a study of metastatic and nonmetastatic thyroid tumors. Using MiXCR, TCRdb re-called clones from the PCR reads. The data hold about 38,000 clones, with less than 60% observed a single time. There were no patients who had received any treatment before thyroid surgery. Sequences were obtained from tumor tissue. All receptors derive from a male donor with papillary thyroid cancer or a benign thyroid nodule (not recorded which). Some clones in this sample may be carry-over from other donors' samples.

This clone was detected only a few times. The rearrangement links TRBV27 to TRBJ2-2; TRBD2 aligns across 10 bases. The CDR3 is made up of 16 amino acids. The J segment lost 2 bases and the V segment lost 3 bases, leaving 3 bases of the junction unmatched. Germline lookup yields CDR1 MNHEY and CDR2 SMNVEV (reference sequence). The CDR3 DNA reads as TGTGCCAGCAGTTTGGGGACTAGCGTAAACACCGGGGAGCTGTTTTTT. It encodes CASSLGTSVNTGELFF.

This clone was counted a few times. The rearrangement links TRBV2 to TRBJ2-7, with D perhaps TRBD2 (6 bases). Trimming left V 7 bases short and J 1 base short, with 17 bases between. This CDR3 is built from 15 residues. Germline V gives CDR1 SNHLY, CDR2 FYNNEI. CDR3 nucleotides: TGTGCCAGCATGCCCGGGGGTTTCGGGTCCTACGAGCAGTACTTC. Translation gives CASMPGGFGSYEQYF.

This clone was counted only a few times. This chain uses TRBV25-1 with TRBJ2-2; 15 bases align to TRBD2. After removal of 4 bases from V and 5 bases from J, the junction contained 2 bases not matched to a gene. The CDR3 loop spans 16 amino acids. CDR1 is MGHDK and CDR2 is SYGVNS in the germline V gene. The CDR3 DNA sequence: TGTGCCAGCAGTGGGGGACTAGCGGGAGGTACCGGGGAGCTGTTTTTT. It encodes CASSGGLAGGTGELFF.

The CDR3 DNA sequence: TGCAGTGCAACCGGACTAGCGGGAGACAATGAGCAGTTCTTC. Amino acids: CSATGLAGDNEQFF. The V gene is TRBV20-1, the J gene TRBJ2-1, with 13 bases matching TRBD2. The CDR3 runs 14 residues. After removal of 6 bases from V and 5 bases from J, the junction contained 4 bases not matched to a gene. CDR1 is DFQATT and CDR2 is SNEGSKA in the germline V gene (reference sequence).

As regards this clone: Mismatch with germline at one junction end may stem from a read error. The CDR3 DNA follows: TGTGCCAGCAGATTAGGGGCGGGGATCGTCCACTTT. Residues: CASRLGAGIVHF. This sequence joins TRBV7-2 and TRBJ1-6; D is perhaps TRBD1 (5 bases). This CDR3 has 12 residues. Germline CDR1 SGHTA, CDR2 FQGNSA.

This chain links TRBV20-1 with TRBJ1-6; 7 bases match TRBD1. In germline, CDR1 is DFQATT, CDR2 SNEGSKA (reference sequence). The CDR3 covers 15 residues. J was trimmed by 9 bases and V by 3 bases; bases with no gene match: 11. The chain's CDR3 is CSARATGAMGSPLHF. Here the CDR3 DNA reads TGCAGTGCTAGGGCTACAGGGGCCATGGGTTCACCCCTCCACTTT.

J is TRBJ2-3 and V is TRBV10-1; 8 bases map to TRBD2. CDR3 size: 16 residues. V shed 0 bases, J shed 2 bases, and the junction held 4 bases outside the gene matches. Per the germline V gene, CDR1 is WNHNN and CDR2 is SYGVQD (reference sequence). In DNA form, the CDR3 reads TGCGCCAGCAGTGAGTCTGGGCGGGGGGCCACAGATACGCAGTATTTT. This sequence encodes CASSESGRGATDTQYF.

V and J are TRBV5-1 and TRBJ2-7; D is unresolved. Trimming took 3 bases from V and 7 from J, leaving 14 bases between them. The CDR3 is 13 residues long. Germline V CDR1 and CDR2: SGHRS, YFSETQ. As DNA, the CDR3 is TGCGCCAGCAGCTCAAACCGGAGACGGGAGCAGTACTTC. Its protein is CASSSNRRREQYF.

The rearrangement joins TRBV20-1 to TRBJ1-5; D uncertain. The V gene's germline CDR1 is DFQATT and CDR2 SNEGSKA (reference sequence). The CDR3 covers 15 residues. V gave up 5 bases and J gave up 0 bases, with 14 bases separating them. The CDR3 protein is CSAVESGNSNQPQHF. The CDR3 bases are TGCAGTGCTGTTGAATCCGGAAATAGCAATCAGCCCCAGCATTTT.

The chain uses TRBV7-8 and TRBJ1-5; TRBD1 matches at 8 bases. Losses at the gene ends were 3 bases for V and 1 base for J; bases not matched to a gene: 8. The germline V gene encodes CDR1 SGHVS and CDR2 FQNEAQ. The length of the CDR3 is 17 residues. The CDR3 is CASSLGMTGASNQPQHF. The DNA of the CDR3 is TGTGCCAGCAGCTTGGGGATGACAGGGGCCAGCAATCAGCCCCAGCATTTT.

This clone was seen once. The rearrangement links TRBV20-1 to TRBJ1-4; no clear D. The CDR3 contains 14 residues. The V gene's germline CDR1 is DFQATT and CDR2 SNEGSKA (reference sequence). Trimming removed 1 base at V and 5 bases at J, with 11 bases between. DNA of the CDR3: TGCAGTGCTAGAGTGATGGGTTTCAATGAAAAACTGTTTTTT. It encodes CSARVMGFNEKLFF.

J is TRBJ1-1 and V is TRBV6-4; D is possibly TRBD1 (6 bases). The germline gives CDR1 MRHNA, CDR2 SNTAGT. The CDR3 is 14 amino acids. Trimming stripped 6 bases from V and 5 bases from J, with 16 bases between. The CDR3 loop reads CASSSQQGETEAFF. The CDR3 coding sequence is TGTGCCAGCAGCTCCCAACAGGGAGAGACTGAAGCTTTCTTT.

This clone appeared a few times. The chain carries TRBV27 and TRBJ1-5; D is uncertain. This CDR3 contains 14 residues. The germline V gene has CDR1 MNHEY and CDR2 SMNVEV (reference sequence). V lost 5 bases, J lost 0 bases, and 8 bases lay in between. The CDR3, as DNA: TGTGCCAGCAGTCTAGCGGATAGCAATCAGCCCCAGCATTTT. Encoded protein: CASSLADSNQPQHF.

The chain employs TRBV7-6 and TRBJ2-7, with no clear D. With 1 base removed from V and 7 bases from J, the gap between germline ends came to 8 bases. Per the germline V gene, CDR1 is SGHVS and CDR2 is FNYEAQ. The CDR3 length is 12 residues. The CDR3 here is CASSLVGKEQYF. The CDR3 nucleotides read TGTGCCAGCAGCTTAGTAGGCAAGGAGCAGTACTTC. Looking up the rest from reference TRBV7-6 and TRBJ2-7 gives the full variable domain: GAGVSQSPRYKVTKRGQDVALRCDPISGHVSLYWYRQALGQGPEFLTYFNYEAQQDKSGLPNDRFSAERPEGSISTLTIQRTEQRDSAMYRCASSLVGKEQYFGPGTRLTVT.

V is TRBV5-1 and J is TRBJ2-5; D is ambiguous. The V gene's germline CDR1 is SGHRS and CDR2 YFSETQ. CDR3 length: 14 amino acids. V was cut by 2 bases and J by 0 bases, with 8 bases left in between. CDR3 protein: CASSFQANQETQYF. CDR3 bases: TGCGCCAGCAGCTTTCAGGCTAACCAAGAGACCCAGTACTTC.

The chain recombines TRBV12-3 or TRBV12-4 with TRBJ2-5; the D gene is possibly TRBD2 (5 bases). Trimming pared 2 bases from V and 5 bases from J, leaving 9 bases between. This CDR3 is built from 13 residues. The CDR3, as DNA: TGTGCCAGCAGTTTAAAGCGGAGGGAGACCCAGTACTTC. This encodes CASSLKRRETQYF.

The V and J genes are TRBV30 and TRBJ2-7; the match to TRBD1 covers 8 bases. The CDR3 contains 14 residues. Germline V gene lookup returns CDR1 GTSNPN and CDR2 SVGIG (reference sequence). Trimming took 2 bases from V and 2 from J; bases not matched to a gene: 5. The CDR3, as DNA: TGTGCCTGGAGTCCCCCGACAGGGGCCTACGAGCAGTACTTC. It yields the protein CAWSPPTGAYEQYF.

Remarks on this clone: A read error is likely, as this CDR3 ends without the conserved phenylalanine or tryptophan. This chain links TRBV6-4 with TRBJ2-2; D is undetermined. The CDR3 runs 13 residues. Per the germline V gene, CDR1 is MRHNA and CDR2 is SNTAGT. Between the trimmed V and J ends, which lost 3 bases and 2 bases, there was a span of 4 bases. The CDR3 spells CASSEGNTGELFK. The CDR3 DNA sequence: TGTGCCAGCAGTGAGGGAAACACCGGGGAGCTGTTTAAA.

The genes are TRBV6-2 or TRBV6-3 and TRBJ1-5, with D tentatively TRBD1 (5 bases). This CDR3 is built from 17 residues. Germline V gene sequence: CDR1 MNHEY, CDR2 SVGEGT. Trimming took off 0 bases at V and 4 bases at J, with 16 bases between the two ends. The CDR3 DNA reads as TGTGCCAGCAGTTACTCGATTTCCGGGGGAATAAATCAGCCCCAGCATTTT. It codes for CASSYSISGGINQPQHF.

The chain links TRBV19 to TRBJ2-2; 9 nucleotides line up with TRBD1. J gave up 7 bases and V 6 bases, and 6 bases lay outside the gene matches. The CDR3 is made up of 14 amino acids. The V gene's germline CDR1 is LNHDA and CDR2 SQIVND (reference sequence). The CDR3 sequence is CASSSGTGHGELFF. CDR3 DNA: TGTGCCAGTAGCTCCGGGACAGGGCACGGGGAGCTGTTTTTT.

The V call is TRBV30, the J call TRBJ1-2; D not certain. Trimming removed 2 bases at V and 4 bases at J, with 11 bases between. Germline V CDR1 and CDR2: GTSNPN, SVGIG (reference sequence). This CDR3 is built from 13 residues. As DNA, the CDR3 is TGTGCCTGGAGTATACAGCGTATCTATGGCTACACCTTC. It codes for CAWSIQRIYGYTF.

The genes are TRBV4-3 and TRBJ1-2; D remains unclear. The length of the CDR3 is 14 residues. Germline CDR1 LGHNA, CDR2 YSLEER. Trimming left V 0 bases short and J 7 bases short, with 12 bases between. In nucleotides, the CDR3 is TGCGCCAGCAGCCAAGAGCGGTTGGAGGCTGGCTACACCTTC. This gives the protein CASSQERLEAGYTF.

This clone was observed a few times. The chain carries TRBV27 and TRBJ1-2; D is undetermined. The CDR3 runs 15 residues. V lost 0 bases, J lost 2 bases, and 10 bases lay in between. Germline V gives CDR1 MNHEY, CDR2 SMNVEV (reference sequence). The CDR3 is CASSLSGRNNYGYTF. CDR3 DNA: TGTGCCAGCAGTTTATCGGGCAGAAACAACTATGGCTACACCTTC.

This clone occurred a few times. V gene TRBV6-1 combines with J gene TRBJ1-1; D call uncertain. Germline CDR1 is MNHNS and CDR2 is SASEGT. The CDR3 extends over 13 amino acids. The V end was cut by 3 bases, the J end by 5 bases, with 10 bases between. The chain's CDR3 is CASSERVVTEAFF. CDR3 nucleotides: TGTGCCAGCAGTGAGAGGGTTGTTACTGAAGCTTTCTTT.

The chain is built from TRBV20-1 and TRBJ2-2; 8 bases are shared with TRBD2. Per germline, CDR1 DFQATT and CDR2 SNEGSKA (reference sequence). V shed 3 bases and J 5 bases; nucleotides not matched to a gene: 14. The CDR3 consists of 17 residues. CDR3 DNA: TGCAGTGCTAGGCCCTCGGGTAGCGGGATGGGGACCGGGGAGCTGTTTTTT. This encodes CSARPSGSGMGTGELFF.

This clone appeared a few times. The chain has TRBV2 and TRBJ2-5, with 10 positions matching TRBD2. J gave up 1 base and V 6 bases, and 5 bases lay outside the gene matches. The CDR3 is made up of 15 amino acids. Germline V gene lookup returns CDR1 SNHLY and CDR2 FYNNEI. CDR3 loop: CASSSGTSAQETQYF. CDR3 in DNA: TGTGCCAGCAGCTCTGGGACTAGCGCCCAAGAGACCCAGTACTTC.